This T cell receptor (beta chain) is drawn from a study of spatial heterogeneity in lung cancer. Described time point: sample taken at primary tumor resection. Patients with untreated early-stage non-small cell lung cancer, numbering 72, were the donors. Whole RNA from tumor, nontumor lung or frozen PBMC was sequenced unsorted. This clonotype was seen more than once but under ten times. In TCRdb, the 5' RACE reads were re-called with MiXCR into one record per CDR3 protein. The table lists about 44,000 distinct CDR3 sequences, roughly 13% of them singletons. The V segment lost 2 bases and the J segment 2 bases; nucleotides outside the gene matches: 4. CDR1 is GTSNPN and CDR2 is SVGIG in the germline V gene (reference sequence). The CDR3 covers 16 residues.

The TCR comes from a male donor with early-stage non-small cell lung cancer. The input for sequencing was PBMCs, taken at surgery. The V call is TRBV30, the J call TRBJ1-4; 11 bases are a match to TRBD1. The CDR3 DNA sequence: TGTGCCTGGAGTTGGACAGGGGGCGCGACTAATGAAAAACTGTTTTTT. This encodes CAWSWTGGATNEKLFF.